The rows below give T cell receptor beta chains drawn from one sample of a study of CD8 T cells in ankylosing spondylitis. Using its own MiXCR run on the 5' RACE reads, TCRdb lists one record per CDR3 protein. The table lists 220,000 or so distinct CDR3 sequences, 10% of them singletons, with roughly a fifth in the top ten. Sequencing was done on a sample of blood, either unsorted or a sorted T cell fraction (not recorded which). All receptors derive from a male donor with ankylosing spondylitis or in good health (not recorded which). CDR3s include the opening cysteine and the closing phenylalanine or tryptophan. D genes are given only for firm matches. Only some rows state a clone size, as once, few, many or a class for expanded clones.

TRBJ1-3 . TRBV7-9 few CASSFQAGTRGNTIYF TGTGCCAGCAGCTTCCAAGCCGGGACAAGGGGAAACACCATATATTTT
TRBJ2-1 TRBD2 TRBV7-2 . CASSLGGLAGGLFF TGTGCCAGCAGCTTAGGAGGACTAGCGGGGGGGTTGTTCTTC
TRBJ2-1 . TRBV5-1 few CASSPLASGYNEQFF TGCGCCAGCAGCCCCCTAGCATCGGGGTACAATGAGCAGTTCTTC
TRBJ2-2 TRBD2 TRBV5-1 few CASSLVPGRDTGELFF TGCGCCAGCAGCTTGGTACCGGGGAGGGACACCGGGGAGCTGTTTTTT
TRBJ2-5 . TRBV20-1 many CSPKTGYQETQYF TGCAGCCCGAAAACGGGGTACCAAGAGACCCAGTACTTC
TRBJ1-1 . TRBV5-1 many CASSEGPPNTEAFF TGCGCCAGCAGCGAGGGACCGCCGAACACTGAAGCTTTCTTT
TRBJ1-1 . TRBV5-1 few CASSLEQAGDTEAFF TGCGCCAGCAGCTTGGAACAGGCAGGGGACACTGAAGCTTTCTTT
TRBJ2-5 . TRBV12-3/TRBV12-4 many CASSQSKETQYF TGTGCCAGCAGCCAATCTAAGGAGACCCAGTACTTC
TRBJ2-7 . TRBV7-2 many CASSLGRTAPFEQYF TGTGCCAGCAGCTTAGGTAGGACAGCCCCGTTTGAGCAGTACTTC
TRBJ2-1 TRBD2 TRBV11-2 . CASSLVLRGGGYNEQFF TGTGCCAGCAGCTTAGTTCTTAGGGGCGGGGGTTACAATGAGCAGTTCTTC
TRBJ2-5 . TRBV3-1 many CASSQDPAKETQYF TGTGCCAGCAGCCAAGATCCGGCTAAAGAGACCCAGTACTTC
TRBJ2-5 . TRBV11-2 few CASSSRGGGRETQYF TGTGCCAGCAGCTCCCGTGGAGGGGGTCGAGAGACCCAGTACTTC
TRBJ2-2 . TRBV18 many CASSPLAQGATGELFF TGTGCCAGCTCACCACTAGCCCAGGGAGCCACCGGGGAGCTGTTTTTT
TRBJ2-5 . TRBV3-1 many CASIPGVLSAWETQYF TGTGCCAGCATCCCCGGTGTCTTGTCGGCATGGGAGACCCAGTACTTC
TRBJ2-3 . TRBV24-1 many CATSDYPPLQGRPSTDTQYF TGTGCCACCAGTGATTACCCACCACTCCAGGGTCGACCTAGCACAGATACGCAGTATTTT
TRBJ2-3 TRBD2 TRBV20-1 many CSAGRGGGGRTDTQYF TGCAGTGCTGGACGGGGCGGGGGGGGCCGCACAGATACGCAGTATTTT
TRBJ2-4 . TRBV2 many CASSDRTGLAKNIQYF TGTGCCAGCAGTGATAGGACGGGGCTAGCCAAAAACATTCAGTACTTC
TRBJ2-3 TRBD2 TRBV3-1 . CASSQDPRTSGGSDTQYF TGTGCCAGCAGCCAAGACCCACGGACTAGCGGGGGGTCAGATACGCAGTATTTT
TRBJ1-3 . TRBV29-1 many CSVRRGSGGNTIYF TGCAGCGTCCGCCGGGGGTCGGGCGGAAACACCATATATTTT
TRBJ2-3 . TRBV20-1 many CSARDRSVIPNTDTQYF TGCAGTGCTAGAGATCGGAGCGTTATCCCTAACACAGATACGCAGTATTTT
TRBJ2-3 TRBD2 TRBV5-6 many CASSSSPGGGTDTQYF TGTGCCAGCAGCTCCTCTCCGGGGGGGGGCACAGATACGCAGTATTTT
TRBJ1-3 . TRBV7-9 . CASSPPGIPGNTIYF TGTGCCAGCAGCCCCCCCGGAATCCCTGGAAACACCATATATTTT
TRBJ2-7 . TRBV7-9 . CASSLGRVSTYEQYF TGTGCCAGCAGCTTAGGACGGGTTAGCACCTACGAGCAGTACTTC
TRBJ1-5 TRBD1 TRBV12-3/TRBV12-4 many CASSRQGQDQPQHF TGTGCCAGCAGTCGACAGGGTCAGGATCAGCCCCAGCATTTT
TRBJ2-1 . TRBV9 many CASSVGGYPYNEQFF TGTGCCAGCAGCGTAGGGGGGTATCCCTACAATGAGCAGTTCTTC
TRBJ2-7 TRBD1 TRBV27 few CASSFTRTGTYEQYF TGTGCCAGCAGCTTCACCAGGACAGGGACCTACGAGCAGTACTTC
TRBJ1-1 . TRBV7-3 . CASSPWGPGKPMNTEAFF TGTGCCAGCAGCCCTTGGGGACCGGGGAAGCCCATGAACACTGAAGCTTTCTTT
TRBJ2-7 TRBD2 TRBV28 . CASSGTSGGVYEQYF TGTGCCAGCAGCGGGACTAGCGGGGGCGTTTACGAGCAGTACTTC
TRBJ1-1 TRBD1 TRBV28 . CASSFPTGESDTEAFF TGTGCCAGCAGTTTCCCGACAGGGGAGAGTGACACTGAAGCTTTCTTT
TRBJ1-4 TRBD1 TRBV6-1 . CASSERPGGLNEKLFF TGTGCCAGCAGTGAGCGACCAGGGGGCCTTAATGAAAAACTGTTTTTT
TRBJ1-1 . TRBV5-1 many CASSPSTGSNTEAFF TGCGCCAGCAGCCCGTCAACAGGCTCGAACACTGAAGCTTTCTTT
TRBJ2-5 TRBD1 TRBV7-7 once CASSSTGARETQHF TGTGCTAGCAGCTCGACAGGGGCGAGGGAGACCCAGCACTTC
TRBJ2-5 TRBD1 TRBV15 many CATSNQGERTYSSEEETQYF TGTGCCACCAGCAATCAGGGGGAACGGACGTACAGCTCCGAAGAAGAGACCCAGTACTTC
TRBJ2-2 . TRBV5-1 many CASRVMIDTGELFF TGCGCCAGCAGGGTCATGATTGACACCGGGGAGCTGTTTTTT
TRBJ2-7 . TRBV12-3/TRBV12-4 many CASSFTGGPEAYEQYF TGTGCCAGCAGTTTTACCGGGGGGCCGGAGGCCTACGAGCAGTACTTC
TRBJ1-1 . TRBV29-1 few CSGFGTEAFF TGCAGCGGTTTCGGGACTGAAGCTTTCTTT
TRBJ2-6 TRBD1 TRBV7-2 few CASSFGGRGPGANVLTF TGTGCCAGCAGCTTTGGAGGCAGGGGGCCAGGGGCCAACGTCCTGACTTTC
TRBJ1-2 TRBD1 TRBV29-1 . CSVEEGGRQGSTGYTF TGCAGCGTTGAAGAGGGGGGCCGACAGGGGAGTACTGGCTACACCTTC
TRBJ1-6 . TRBV5-6 many CASSATVVINSPLHF TGTGCCAGCAGCGCCACCGTTGTAATCAATTCACCCCTCCACTTT
TRBJ1-5 . TRBV7-8 many CASSPRDLGNQPQHF TGTGCCAGCAGCCCGCGTGATCTGGGCAATCAGCCCCAGCATTTT
TRBJ2-3 . TRBV24-1 many CATSDPGPTSTDTQYF TGTGCCACCAGTGATCCCGGGCCCACAAGTACAGATACGCAGTATTTT
TRBJ2-5 . TRBV5-1 many CASSLGGLTGKETQYF TGCGCCAGCAGCTTGGGAGGATTAACAGGGAAAGAGACCCAGTACTTC
TRBJ2-1 . TRBV20-1 few CSARSPVGANEQFF TGCAGTGCTAGATCACCCGTAGGGGCGAATGAGCAGTTCTTC
TRBJ2-1 . TRBV6-1 few CASATGVYNEQFF TGTGCCAGCGCTACGGGTGTCTACAATGAGCAGTTCTTC
TRBJ2-7 . TRBV27 . CASSLSGKSYEQYF TGTGCCAGCAGTTTATCGGGAAAAAGCTACGAGCAGTACTTC
TRBJ1-2 . TRBV7-9 . CASSFGQSRGYTF TGTGCCAGCAGCTTCGGCCAGAGTCGGGGCTACACCTTC
TRBJ2-1 . TRBV7-8 many CASSITGSGEQFF TGTGCCAGCAGCATCACAGGGTCGGGGGAGCAGTTCTTC
TRBJ1-1 . TRBV5-1 many CASSLNGGPNTEAFF TGCGCCAGCAGCTTGAACGGAGGGCCAAACACTGAAGCTTTCTTT
TRBJ1-3 TRBD1 TRBV12-3/TRBV12-4 many CASSTGTGTSSGNTIYF TGTGCCAGCAGTACCGGGACAGGGACGTCCTCTGGAAACACCATATATTTT
TRBJ1-6 . TRBV5-6 . CASSFEGGNSPLHF TGTGCCAGCAGCTTCGAAGGAGGGAATTCACCCCTCCACTTT